The 3 T cell receptor beta chains below all came from one sample that was sequenced in a study of graft-versus-host responses after intestinal transplantation. Repertoires were generated with immunoSEQ multiplex PCR, while TCRdb's copy carries only in-frame clones and drops some. Of about 90,000 clones in the sample, 88% were seen once. Their specific antigens are unknown. The material was unstimulated CD4+ T cells sorted from spleen or lymph node cells, obtained before transplant. The receptor source for this set is a human donor who was the organ donor for an intestinal transplant.

This clone was found once. This chain links TRBV5-4 with TRBJ2-7; 7 nucleotides align to TRBD1. Trimming took 2 bases from V and 3 from J; bases not matched to a gene: 8. The CDR3 has 15 amino acids. Per germline, CDR1 SGHNT and CDR2 YYREEE (reference sequence). CDR3 bases: TGTGCCAGCAGCTTACAGGGGAATTTGGGCTACGAGCAGTACTTC. It is translated as CASSLQGNLGYEQYF.

In this sample, this clone turned up once. The V gene is TRBV5-6, the J gene TRBJ2-1, with no clear D. CDR1 is SGHDT, CDR2 YYEEEE, per germline. V dropped 2 bases and J dropped 8 bases, with 11 bases sitting between them. There are 13 residues in the CDR3. Written as DNA, the CDR3 is TGTGCCAGCAGCTTTTTGGGCCGGCATGAGCAGTTCTTC. Amino acids: CASSFLGRHEQFF.

The sample holds one count of this clone. The V and J genes are TRBV30 and TRBJ1-5; D unclear. Germline CDR1 GTSNPN, CDR2 SVGIG (reference sequence). The V gene lost 5 bases and the J gene lost 2 bases, with 10 bases spanning the gap. The CDR3 is 13 amino acids. The CDR3 region has the DNA TGTGCCTGGGGGAGACGGGGCAATCAGCCCCAGCATTTT. Protein: CAWGRRGNQPQHF.